What follows are 26 T cell receptor beta chains derived from one specimen sequenced in a study of OX40 agonist ivuxolimab in advanced cancers. Measured with immunoSEQ multiplex PCR; TCRdb has only the in-frame clones, and not every one. This sample has 50,000 to 70,000 clones; around four fifths occur once, and the top ten carry around 2.1%. Source: CD4+ or CD8+ T cells sorted from blood, taken in a trial of the OX40 agonist ivuxolimab. These receptors were collected from an adult with an advanced solid tumor such as melanoma, head and neck, liver or kidney cancer.

The rearrangement joins TRBV2 to TRBJ2-2; D not resolved. The CDR3 covers 13 residues. V gave up 4 bases and J gave up 5 bases, with 8 bases separating them. The germline gives CDR1 SNHLY, CDR2 FYNNEI. The CDR3 bases are TGTGCCAGCAGTGTTCGTGGGACCGGGGAGCTGTTTTTT. It yields the protein CASSVRGTGELFF.

The chain couples TRBV6-1 to TRBJ1-2, with no clear D. Germline CDR1 and CDR2: MNHNS and SASEGT. Between the trimmed V and J ends, which lost 2 bases and 5 bases, there was a span of 6 bases. CDR3 length: 12 residues. The CDR3 DNA follows: TGTGCCAGCAGTGAATTCCGGTATGGCTACACCTTC. It yields the protein CASSEFRYGYTF.

The chain links TRBV28 to TRBJ2-2; 11 nucleotides match TRBD2. The CDR3 sequence is 16 residues long. Germline V CDR1 and CDR2: MDHEN, SYDVKM. J lost 4 bases, V lost 6 bases, and 7 bases had no gene match. The CDR3 is CASRLGTSGATGELFF. CDR3 coding DNA: TGTGCCAGCAGACTGGGGACTAGCGGAGCCACCGGGGAGCTGTTTTTT.

This clone has a single count. V is TRBV2 and J is TRBJ2-5, with a weak D call TRBD2 (6 bases). This CDR3 spans 13 amino acids. The germline CDR1 and CDR2 sequences are SNHLY and FYNNEI. V lost 8 bases and J lost 1, with 11 bases in between. The CDR3 loop is CASSGDGQETQYF. The CDR3 DNA reads TGTGCCAGCTCGGGAGACGGCCAAGAGACCCAGTACTTC.

CDR3: CASFRGNYPLGYTF. CDR3 nucleotides: TGTGCCAGCTTTAGGGGGAATTACCCCCTAGGCTACACCTTC. This chain connects TRBV2 to TRBJ1-2; D perhaps matches TRBD1 (6 bases). The CDR3 has 14 residues. Looked up from germline, CDR1 is SNHLY and CDR2 is FYNNEI. The V end was cut by 8 bases, the J end by 8 bases, with 21 bases between.

The chain joins TRBV5-1 to TRBJ2-4; tentatively, D is TRBD2 (6 bases). This CDR3 has 16 amino acids. The V and J ends lost 0 bases and 5 bases respectively, with 15 bases between them. Germline-derived CDR1 and CDR2 are SGHRS and YFSETQ. The CDR3 region is CASSLDGGNLQNIQYF. The CDR3 DNA reads TGCGCCAGCAGCTTGGACGGCGGGAACCTCCAAAACATTCAGTACTTC.

The chain combines TRBV27 with TRBJ1-5; D perhaps matches TRBD1 (5 bases). Germline CDR1 reads MNHEY; CDR2 reads SMNVEV (reference sequence). The CDR3 totals 14 residues. Trimming took 7 bases from V and 7 from J, leaving 17 bases between them. The CDR3 region has the DNA TGTGCCAGCAACACACTGCAGGGAGGCCAGCCCCAGCATTTT. Translated, it gives CASNTLQGGQPQHF.

This clone was detected once. J is TRBJ2-2 and V is TRBV7-9, with TRBD1 as a possible D gene (5 bases). V gave up 6 bases and J gave up 5 bases, with 10 bases separating them. Germline values: CDR1 SEHNR, CDR2 FQNEAQ (reference sequence). The CDR3 is 13 residues long. The CDR3, as DNA: TGTGCCAGCAGGCAGGGTTCGACCGGGGAGCTGTTTTTT. This codes for CASRQGSTGELFF.

This clone was seen a single time. V usage is TRBV6-1 and J usage is TRBJ1-6; D unclear. Germline CDR1 is MNHNS and CDR2 is SASEGT. This CDR3 has 12 amino acids. V lost 3 bases and J 14 bases, leaving 11 bases between the germline ends. Written as DNA, the CDR3 is TGTGCCAGCAGTGAGACACCTAGCTCCCTCCACTTT. It yields the protein CASSETPSSLHF.

The gene calls are TRBV20-1 and TRBJ2-1; D gene uncertain. This CDR3 contains 10 residues. Germline CDR1 and CDR2: DFQATT and SNEGSKA (reference sequence). Trimming removed 5 bases from V and 9 bases from J, with 8 bases in between. The DNA of the CDR3 is TGCAGTGCTTATCCCGGTGAGCAGTTCTTC. Protein sequence: CSAYPGEQFF.

V usage is TRBV11-3 and J usage is TRBJ2-7, with D tentatively TRBD1 (5 bases). CDR1 is SGHNT and CDR2 is YENEEA in the germline V gene. The CDR3 is 13 amino acids. The germline V and J ends were trimmed by 5 bases and 3 bases, with 11 bases remaining between them. The CDR3 loop reads CASSRDSRYEQYF. CDR3 DNA sequence: TGTGCCAGCAGCCGTGACAGCCGCTACGAGCAGTACTTC. The full variable domain, completed using reference TRBV11-3 and TRBJ2-7, is EAGVVQSPRYKIIEKKQPVAFWCNPISGHNTLYWYLQNLGQGPELLIRYENEEAVDDSQLPKDRFSAERLKGVDSTLKIQPAELGDSAVYLCASSRDSRYEQYFGPGTRLTVT.

The V call is TRBV27, the J call TRBJ2-3; TRBD2 matches at 7 bases. Germline CDR1 and CDR2: MNHEY and SMNVEV (reference sequence). The trim removed 6 bases at V and 9 bases at J, leaving 6 bases unmatched. CDR3 length: 12 amino acids. In DNA, the CDR3 is TGTGCCAGCAGAACAACTAGCGAGACGCAGTATTTT. This translates into CASRTTSETQYF.

CDR3 in DNA: TGTGCCAGCAGCGCCCCTTTATCTATGCTCGGCACAGATACGCAGTATTTT. It codes for CASSAPLSMLGTDTQYF. The chain recombines TRBV5-4 with TRBJ2-3; no clear D. The CDR3 is 17 residues long. The germline CDR1 and CDR2 sequences are SGHNT and YYREEE (reference sequence). V lost 4 bases and J lost 1, with 19 bases in between. The whole variable domain, filled in from reference TRBV5-4 and TRBJ2-3, reads ETGVTQSPTHLIKTRGQQVTLRCSSQSGHNTVSWYQQALGQGPQFIFQYYREEENGRGNFPPRFSGLQFPNYSSELNVNALELDDSALYLCASSAPLSMLGTDTQYFGPGTRLTVL.

This chain uses TRBV4-1 with TRBJ2-7; D remains unclear. Germline V lookup: CDR1 MGHRA, CDR2 YSYEKL. The V and J ends lost 0 bases and 3 bases respectively, with 15 bases between them. The CDR3 covers 16 residues. The chain's CDR3 is CASSQELRQINYEQYF. CDR3 coding DNA: TGCGCCAGCAGCCAAGAGCTCAGGCAGATCAACTACGAGCAGTACTTC.

In nucleotides, the CDR3 is TGTGCCAGCAGCCCAGGGTGGGGGGAAGCCAAAAACATTCAGTACTTC. This sequence encodes CASSPGWGEAKNIQYF. This sequence joins TRBV5-4 and TRBJ2-4, with D possibly being TRBD2 (6 bases). Trimming pared 4 bases from V and 0 bases from J, leaving 14 bases between. The CDR3 runs to 16 residues. Germline V gene sequence: CDR1 SGHNT, CDR2 YYREEE (reference sequence).

The V call is TRBV28, the J call TRBJ1-1; D not resolved. The CDR3 loop spans 14 amino acids. Germline V gene lookup returns CDR1 MDHEN and CDR2 SYDVKM. V lost 4 bases, J lost 2 bases, and 11 bases lay in between. The DNA of the CDR3 is TGTGCCAGCAGTTCCTTCCTGACCAACACTGAAGCTTTCTTT. Its protein product is CASSSFLTNTEAFF.

This clone showed up just once. The chain combines TRBV6-1 with TRBJ2-7, with D perhaps TRBD1 or TRBD2 (6 bases each). Trimming took off 7 bases at V and 3 bases at J, with 10 bases between the two ends. CDR3 length: 12 residues. Germline CDR1 reads MNHNS; CDR2 reads SASEGT. As DNA, the CDR3 is TGTGCCAGCACCAGGGGAGGCTACGAGCAGTACTTC. This encodes CASTRGGYEQYF.

J is TRBJ2-1 and V is TRBV14; TRBD1 agrees at 11 bases. Germline CDR1 is SGHDN and CDR2 is FVKESK. Trimming cost V 1 base and J 9 bases; bases outside gene matches: 11. The length of the CDR3 is 17 residues. The CDR3 here is CASSQVFRTGGAGEQFF. CDR3 coding DNA: TGTGCCAGCAGCCAAGTCTTTAGGACAGGGGGCGCCGGTGAGCAGTTCTTC.

The chain couples TRBV11-2 to TRBJ2-7, with TRBD2 matching over 14 bases. J gave up 4 bases and V 4 bases, and 3 bases lay outside the gene matches. This CDR3 has 15 amino acids. Germline V gene data show CDR1 as SGHAT and CDR2 as FQNNGV. In DNA form, the CDR3 reads TGTGCCAGCAGCTGGGGACTAGCGGGAGCGTACGAGCAGTACTTC. Encoded protein: CASSWGLAGAYEQYF.

The V call is TRBV10-2, the J call TRBJ2-7; 13 bases line up with TRBD2. Trimming at V came to 4 bases and at J to 6 bases, leaving 9 bases not matched to a gene. Germline CDR1 reads WSHSY; CDR2 reads SAAADI. This CDR3 comprises 16 residues. Here the CDR3 reads CASSGGGTSGTSEQYF. The DNA for the CDR3 is TGCGCCAGCAGTGGGGGTGGGACTAGCGGGACATCCGAGCAGTACTTC.

In its sample, this clone was seen once. The chain employs TRBV9 and TRBJ2-4; D could derive from TRBD1 or TRBD2 (5 bases each). The V end was cut by 3 bases, the J end by 0 bases, with 10 bases between. Germline-derived CDR1 and CDR2 are SGDLS and YYNGEE. The CDR3 is 15 residues long. The CDR3 region has the DNA TGTGCCAGCAGCGGAGGGACCTTAGCCAAAAACATTCAGTACTTC. Translated, it gives CASSGGTLAKNIQYF.

This clone appeared once. The gene calls are TRBV11-1 and TRBJ2-3, with D possibly being TRBD2 (6 bases). Per germline, CDR1 SGHAT and CDR2 FQDESV (reference sequence). The CDR3 has 15 amino acids. Trimming removed 4 bases from V and 1 base from J, with 12 bases in between. The CDR3 reads CASSYSGTGTDTQYF. The CDR3 region has the DNA TGTGCCAGCAGCTACTCGGGGACTGGCACAGATACGCAGTATTTT.

The chain carries TRBV9 and TRBJ2-2; D is undetermined. This CDR3 comprises 12 residues. Trimming cost V 6 bases and J 4 bases, with 7 bases left between them. The germline V gene encodes CDR1 SGDLS and CDR2 YYNGEE. The CDR3 nucleotides are TGTGCCAGCAACTCCCGCACCGGGGAGCTGTTTTTT. Protein product: CASNSRTGELFF.

The V call is TRBV19, the J call TRBJ2-3; the D is unclear. Trimming took off 3 bases at V and 2 bases at J, with 6 bases between the two ends. Germline CDR1 is LNHDA and CDR2 is SQIVND (reference sequence). The CDR3 has 13 amino acids. In nucleotides, the CDR3 is TGTGCCAGTAGTATCCTCGACACAGATACGCAGTATTTT. Its protein is CASSILDTDTQYF.

V usage is TRBV9 and J usage is TRBJ2-3; 11 bases fit TRBD2. The germline CDR1 and CDR2 sequences are SGDLS and YYNGEE. This CDR3 is 16 amino acids long. Trimming removed 2 bases from V and 1 base from J; junction bases left unmatched: 3. The CDR3 sequence: CASSVRTSGRTDTQYF. The CDR3 DNA reads as TGTGCCAGCAGCGTGCGGACTAGCGGGCGCACAGATACGCAGTATTTT. The whole variable domain, remainder taken from reference TRBV9 and TRBJ2-3, is DSGVTQTPKHLITATGQRVTLRCSPRSGDLSVYWYQQSLDQGLQFLIQYYNGEERAKGNILERFSAQQFPDLHSELNLSSLELGDSALYFCASSVRTSGRTDTQYFGPGTRLTVL.

The chain links TRBV7-8 to TRBJ1-1; D is undetermined. The CDR3 covers 15 residues. The germline gives CDR1 SGHVS, CDR2 FQNEAQ. The ends were cut back, 2 bases at V and 0 bases at J, with 10 bases in the middle. CDR3 amino acids: CASSLLSNLNTEAFF. The CDR3 nucleotides are TGTGCCAGCAGCTTACTTAGTAATTTGAACACTGAAGCTTTCTTT.